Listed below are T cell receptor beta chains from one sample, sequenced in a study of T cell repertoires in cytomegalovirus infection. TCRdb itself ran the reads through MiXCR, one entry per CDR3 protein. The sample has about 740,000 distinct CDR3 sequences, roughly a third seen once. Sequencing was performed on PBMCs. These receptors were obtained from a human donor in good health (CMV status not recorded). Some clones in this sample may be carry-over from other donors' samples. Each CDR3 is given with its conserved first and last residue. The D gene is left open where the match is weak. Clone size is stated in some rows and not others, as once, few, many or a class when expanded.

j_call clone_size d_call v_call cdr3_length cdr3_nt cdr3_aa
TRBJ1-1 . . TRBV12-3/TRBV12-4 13 TGTGCCAGCAGTTTACCGTGGGGCACTGAAGCTTTCTTT CASSLPWGTEAFF
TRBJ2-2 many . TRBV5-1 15 TGCGCCAGCAGCTCGTCGACAGGGAACACCGGGGAGCTGTTTTTT CASSSSTGNTGELFF
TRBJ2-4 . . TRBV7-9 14 TGTGCCAGCAGCTTAGCGCTTGAGGGGAACATTCAGTACTTC CASSLALEGNIQYF
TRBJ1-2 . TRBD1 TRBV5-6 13 TGTGCCAGCAGCCTAGGACAGGACAATTGCTACACCTTC CASSLGQDNCYTF
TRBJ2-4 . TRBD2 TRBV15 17 TGTGCCACCAGCACCCGTGCGGGGGGTCTAGCCAAAAACATTCAGTACTTC CATSTRAGGLAKNIQYF
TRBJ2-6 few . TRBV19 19 TGTGCCAGTAGTACCCATCGCCTACCCCTGCGCTCTGGGGCCAACGTCCTGACTTTC CASSTHRLPLRSGANVLTF
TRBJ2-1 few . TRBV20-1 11 TGCAGTGCTACTACTAGGGCAGGGCAGTTCTTC CSATTRAGQFF
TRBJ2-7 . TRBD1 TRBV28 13 TGTGCCAGCCGAGCGACAGGGAAAGACGAGCAGTACTTC CASRATGKDEQYF
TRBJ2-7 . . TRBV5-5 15 TGTGCCAGCAGCCCCACATGGGCTTCCGACTACGAGCAGTACTTC CASSPTWASDYEQYF
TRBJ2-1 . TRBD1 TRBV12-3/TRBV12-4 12 TGTGCCAGCAGCGGACAGGCACAGGAGCAGTTCTTC CASSGQAQEQFF
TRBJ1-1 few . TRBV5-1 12 TGCGCCAGCAGCTTGGGTGTCCCTGAAGCTTTCTTT CASSLGVPEAFF
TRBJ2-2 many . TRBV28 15 TGTGCCAGCAGTCGTTCAGGGAGCAACACCGGGGAGCTGTTTTTT CASSRSGSNTGELFF
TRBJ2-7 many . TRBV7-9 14 TGTGCCAGCAGCTTACCCAACAGGTTGTACGAGCAGTACTTC CASSLPNRLYEQYF
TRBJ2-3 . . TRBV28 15 TGTGCCAGCAACCCGCGAGGGGGGATCACAGATACGCAGTATTTT CASNPRGGITDTQYF
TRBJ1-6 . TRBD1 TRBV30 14 TGTGCCTGGCAAACAGGACAGGGGAAATCACCCCTCCACTTT CAWQTGQGKSPLHF
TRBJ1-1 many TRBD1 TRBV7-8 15 TGTGCCAGCAGCCGTCAGGGGGCGCAGATTGCTGAAGCTTTCTTT CASSRQGAQIAEAFF
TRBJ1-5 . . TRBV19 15 TGTGCCAGTAGTTTAATGTTGAGGAGCAATCAGCCCCAGCATTTT CASSLMLRSNQPQHF
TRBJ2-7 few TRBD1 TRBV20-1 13 TGCAGTGCCGGGACAGCTCTGCCCTACGAGCAGTACTTC CSAGTALPYEQYF
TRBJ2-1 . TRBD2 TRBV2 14 TGTGCCAGCGTACTAGCGGGGGGTCGGAATGAGCAGTTCTTC CASVLAGGRNEQFF
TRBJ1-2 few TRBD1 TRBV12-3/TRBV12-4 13 TGTGCCAGCAGTGCCCAGGGGGCGCGGGGCTACACCTTC CASSAQGARGYTF
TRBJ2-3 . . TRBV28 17 TGTGCCAGCGGGTATCCATTCCGGGACTTGCACACAGATACGCAGTATTTT CASGYPFRDLHTDTQYF
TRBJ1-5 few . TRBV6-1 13 TGTGCCAGCAGTCCCTCGGAAGTGCAGCCCCAGCATTTT CASSPSEVQPQHF
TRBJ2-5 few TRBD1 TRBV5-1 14 TGCGCCAGCAGCTTGGGGACAGGCTATGAGACCCAGTACTTC CASSLGTGYETQYF
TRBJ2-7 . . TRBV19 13 TGTGCCAGTAGTTGGACTGCCTCCTACGAGCAGTACTTC CASSWTASYEQYF
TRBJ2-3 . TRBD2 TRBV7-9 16 TGTGCCAGCAGCTTACAGGGACTAGCGGGGGGAGATACGCAGTATTTT CASSLQGLAGGDTQYF
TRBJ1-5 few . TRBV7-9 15 TGTGCCAGCAGCTTAGAGATGGCAGGAGATCAGCCCCAGCATTTT CASSLEMAGDQPQHF
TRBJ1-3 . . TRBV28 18 TGTGCCAGCAGGGGGGTTGGAGGGGGGCCAAGCTCTGGAAACACCATATATTTT CASRGVGGGPSSGNTIYF
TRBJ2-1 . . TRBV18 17 TGTGCCAGCTCCAACACCGTCCAGCGGGTCTCCTACAATGAGCAGTTCTTC CASSNTVQRVSYNEQFF
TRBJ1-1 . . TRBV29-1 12 TGCAGCGTCTTGATGTTTGATGAAAAAGCTTTCTTT CSVLMFDEKAFF
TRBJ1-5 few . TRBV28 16 TGTGCCAGCAGCACTCCCCCGGGTCGTACCAATCAGCCCCAGCATTTT CASSTPPGRTNQPQHF
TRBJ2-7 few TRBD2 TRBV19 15 TGTGCCAGTAGTTTCGTAGCGGGAGCCACCTACGAGCAGTACTTC CASSFVAGATYEQYF
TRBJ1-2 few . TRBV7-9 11 TGTGCCAGCAGCCCAGCAGGCGGCTACACCTTC CASSPAGGYTF
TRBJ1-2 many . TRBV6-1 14 TGTGCCAGCAGTGAAAGGGTTCGGAACTATGGCTACACCTTC CASSERVRNYGYTF
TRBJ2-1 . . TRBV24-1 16 TGTGCCACCAGTGATTTGTACCCCGGCGTGGGCAATGAGCAGTTCTTC CATSDLYPGVGNEQFF
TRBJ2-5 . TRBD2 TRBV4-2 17 TGTGCCAGCAGCCCGGCCCGACTAGCGGGGGATCAAGAGACCCAGTACTTC CASSPARLAGDQETQYF
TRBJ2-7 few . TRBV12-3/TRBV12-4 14 TGTGCCAGCAGTCTACATTGGGCTAATAGCGAGCAGTACTTC CASSLHWANSEQYF
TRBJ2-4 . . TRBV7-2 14 TGTGCCAGCAGCTTAGCAGGGCTGGGAAACATTCAGTACTTC CASSLAGLGNIQYF
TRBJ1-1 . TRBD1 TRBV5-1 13 TGCGCCAGCAGCGGGACAGGGTCAGCTGAAGCTTTCTTT CASSGTGSAEAFF
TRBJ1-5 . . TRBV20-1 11 TGCATACGGGGAAAGGATCAGCCCCAGCATTTT CIRGKDQPQHF
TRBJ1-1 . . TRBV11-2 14 TGTGCCAGCAGCTTGGGTAGGATGGACACTGAAGCTTTCTTT CASSLGRMDTEAFF
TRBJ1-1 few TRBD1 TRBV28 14 TGTGCCAGCAACCATAGGGGGCTGGGCACTGAAGCTTTCTTT CASNHRGLGTEAFF
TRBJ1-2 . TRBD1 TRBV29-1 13 TGCAGCGTTCGGACAGGGGAGACGAGCGGCTACACCTTC CSVRTGETSGYTF
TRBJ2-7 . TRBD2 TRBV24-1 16 TGTGCCACCAGTGATTCAGGTAGCGGGAGTCTCAACGAGCAGTACTTC CATSDSGSGSLNEQYF
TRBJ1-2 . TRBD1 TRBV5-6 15 TGTGCCAGCACCGAAACCGGGACAGGGGTCTATGGCTACACCTTC CASTETGTGVYGYTF
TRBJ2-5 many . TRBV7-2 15 TGTGCCAGCAGCTTAGACCGGGGGGCCAGTGAGACCCAGTACTTC CASSLDRGASETQYF
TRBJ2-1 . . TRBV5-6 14 TGTGCCAGCAGCTTCGGCAGGGAGCTGGGTGAGCAGTTCTTC CASSFGRELGEQFF
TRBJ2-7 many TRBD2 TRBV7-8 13 TGTGCCAGCAGCGGGGGGACTACTTACGAGCAGTACTTC CASSGGTTYEQYF
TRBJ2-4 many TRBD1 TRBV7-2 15 TGTGCCAGCAGCTGGATACAGGGGAACAAAAACATTCAGTACTTC CASSWIQGNKNIQYF
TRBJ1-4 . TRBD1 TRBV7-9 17 TGTGCCAGCAGCCTAGGGACAGGGGCGCTGGTAAATGAAAAACTGTTTTTT CASSLGTGALVNEKLFF
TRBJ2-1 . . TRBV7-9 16 TGTGCCAGCAGTCCCGCTAGCCACTTACCCTACAATGAGCAGTTCTTC CASSPASHLPYNEQFF
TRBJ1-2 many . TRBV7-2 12 TGTGCCAGCAGTCCTCCGGGACTTGGCTACACCTTC CASSPPGLGYTF